These 2 T cell receptor beta chains originate from one sample sequenced in a study of cytomegalovirus exposure and HLA in healthy donors (dated by TCRdb to the late 2010s). The library was built by means of the immunoSEQ multiplex PCR assay. For the multiplex PCR, a mixture combining 60 forward primers for TCR Vbeta segments and 13 reverse primers for TCR Jbeta segments was used. Entries here come from immuneACCESS through TCRdb and include only in-frame sequences with V and J called. Some clones fail to appear in such tables; in the studies checked, an unresolved V gene covers under half of the shortfall, and the cause of the remainder is unknown. This sample holds about 190,000 clones; 70% to 75% were observed only once. The ten most abundant clones make up approximately 4.6% of the sample. The sample taken for sequencing was PBMCs. Every receptor here comes from a man aged 30 to 45 in good health and CMV-seropositive.

The chain employs TRBV7-3 and TRBJ2-5; TRBD2 aligns across 9 bases. Germline CDR1 SGHTA, CDR2 FQGTGA. The CDR3 length is 15 residues. V gave up 0 bases and J gave up 5 bases; unmatched junction bases: 4. The CDR3 spells CASSLTSGGRETQYF. The CDR3 DNA is TGTGCCAGCAGCTTAACTAGCGGGGGCCGGGAGACCCAGTACTTC. The variable domain in full, with the rest retrieved from reference TRBV7-3 and TRBJ2-5, is GAGVSQTPSNKVTEKGKYVELRCDPISGHTALYWYRQSLGQGPEFLIYFQGTGAADDSGLPNDRFFAVRPEGSVSTLKIQRTERGDSAVYLCASSLTSGGRETQYFGPGTRLLVL.

The chain has TRBV9 and TRBJ2-7; TRBD2 matches at 8 bases. Germline V gene sequence: CDR1 SGDLS, CDR2 YYNGEE. The CDR3 is 14 residues long. V shed 3 bases, J shed 1 base, and the junction held 3 bases outside the gene matches. CDR3 sequence: CASSAASGSYEQYF. The DNA of the CDR3 is TGTGCCAGCAGCGCAGCTAGCGGGTCCTACGAGCAGTACTTC.